Presented here are 20 T cell receptor beta chains from one specimen sequenced in a study of blood T cell repertoires in COVID-19. Assay used: immunoSEQ multiplex PCR; TCRdb lists only in-frame clones, some missing. Of approximately 110,000 clones in the sample, about 85% were seen once. Input material: peripheral blood. These receptors all come from a woman in her sixties or seventies with COVID-19, enrolled during active disease.

The rearrangement links TRBV6-5 to TRBJ1-2, with no clear D. V was clipped by 4 bases and J by 1 base, with 16 bases between them. This CDR3 is built from 16 residues. Germline loops: CDR1 MNHEY, CDR2 SVGAGI. The CDR3 DNA sequence: TGTGCCAGCAGTTTAGAACTACATACGGGTAACTATGGCTACACCTTC. It yields the protein CASSLELHTGNYGYTF.

The chain recombines TRBV3-1 (or the pseudogene TRBV3-2) with TRBJ2-7, with 8 bases that match TRBD1. There are 18 residues in the CDR3. V gave up 0 bases and J gave up 2 bases; unmatched junction bases: 12. Germline V CDR1 and CDR2: LGHDT, YNNKEL (reference sequence). CDR3 sequence reads: CASSQEAAGGFIPYEQYF. The CDR3 DNA follows: TGTGCCAGCAGCCAAGAGGCGGCAGGGGGCTTTATCCCCTACGAGCAGTACTTC.

The chain carries TRBV3-1 (or the pseudogene TRBV3-2) and TRBJ2-7; D is perhaps TRBD1 (6 bases). CDR1 is LGHDT, CDR2 YNNKEL, per germline (reference sequence). V gave up 5 bases and J gave up 2 bases, with 16 bases separating them. There are 15 residues in the CDR3. The CDR3 here is CASSFSGVYPYEQYF. CDR3 nucleotide sequence: TGTGCCAGCAGCTTTTCAGGGGTATATCCCTACGAGCAGTACTTC.

The rearrangement links TRBV10-3 to TRBJ2-3; 8 nucleotides agree with TRBD2. CDR1 is ENHRY, CDR2 SYGVKD, per germline. With 10 bases clipped from V and 1 base from J, the junction kept 10 bases outside the gene matches. The CDR3 sequence is 15 residues long. The CDR3: CANSGGLGGTDTQYF. DNA of the CDR3: TGTGCCAACTCGGGGGGGCTCGGCGGCACAGATACGCAGTATTTT.

The chain joins TRBV27 to TRBJ1-1, with D possibly TRBD1 on 5 matching bases. CDR3 length equals 15 residues. Germline assignment: CDR1 MNHEY and CDR2 SMNVEV (reference sequence). Between the trimmed V and J ends, which lost 3 bases and 4 bases, there was a span of 15 bases. CDR3 protein: CASSFAPGGGTEAFF. In nucleotides, the CDR3 is TGTGCCAGCAGTTTCGCCCCCGGGGGAGGCACTGAAGCTTTCTTT.

CDR3 DNA: TGCGCCAGCAGCCAAGCGATAGCGGACACCATATATTTT. This gives the protein CASSQAIADTIYF. The chain joins TRBV4-1 to TRBJ1-3; D uncertain. Germline values: CDR1 MGHRA, CDR2 YSYEKL. Trimming stripped 1 base from V and 8 bases from J, with 9 bases between. The CDR3 spans 13 residues.

The chain uses TRBV6-2 or TRBV6-3 and TRBJ2-1; TRBD2 matches at 7 bases. The CDR3 is 18 residues long. From germline, CDR1 is MNHEY and CDR2 SVGEGT. With 2 bases clipped from V and 4 bases from J, the junction kept 14 bases outside the gene matches. CDR3 protein: CASSYLSSGVLIYNEQFF. In DNA form, the CDR3 reads TGTGCCAGCAGTTACCTGTCTAGCGGCGTACTTATATACAATGAGCAGTTCTTC.

This chain joins TRBV21-1 and TRBJ1-5; the table's D call, TRBD1, was not checked against the DNA. TRBV21-1 is designated a pseudogene. The CDR3 spans 17 residues. The CDR3 coding sequence is TGTGCCAGCAGCAAATATGGGACACTCAATAGCAATCAGCCCCAGCATTTT. This gives the protein CASSKYGTLNSNQPQHF.

J is TRBJ1-2 and V is TRBV5-1; TRBD1 might be the D (6 bases). Germline-derived CDR1 and CDR2 are SGHRS and YFSETQ. The V end lost 4 bases, the J end lost 4 bases, and 8 bases lay between the germline ends. This CDR3 region has 12 residues. The CDR3 region has the DNA TGCGCCAGCAGCCTGGACAGCTATGGCTACACCTTC. Translating gives CASSLDSYGYTF.

The chain couples TRBV6-6 to TRBJ1-2, with unresolved D. Per germline, CDR1 MNHNY and CDR2 SVGAGI (reference sequence). The CDR3 is 16 residues long. Trimming took 0 bases from V and 4 from J, leaving 15 bases between them. In nucleotides, the CDR3 is TGTGCCAGCAGTTACTCGTCTTCCCCGCTCAGCTATGGCTACACCTTC. This codes for CASSYSSSPLSYGYTF.

The J gene is TRBJ1-4, the V gene TRBV3-1 (or the pseudogene TRBV3-2); 7 positions agree with TRBD1. The CDR3 is 14 residues long. V lost 0 bases to trimming and J lost 13 bases; unmatched junction nucleotides: 8. Germline assignment: CDR1 LGHDT and CDR2 YNNKEL (reference sequence). Here the CDR3 reads CASSQDHSDRRLFF. Here the CDR3 DNA reads TGTGCCAGCAGCCAAGATCATTCGGACAGGCGACTGTTTTTT.

This clone was found a few times. This chain uses TRBV7-9 with TRBJ2-1; D perhaps matches TRBD2 (6 bases). Germline assignment: CDR1 SEHNR and CDR2 FQNEAQ (reference sequence). V lost 6 bases to trimming and J lost 0 bases, with 12 bases between them. The CDR3 extends over 15 amino acids. The CDR3 DNA reads TGTGCCAGCAGGAAGGGGAGGACCTCCTACAATGAGCAGTTCTTC. This encodes CASRKGRTSYNEQFF.

The rearrangement links TRBV27 to TRBJ1-2; D not certain. V lost 2 bases and J 4 bases, leaving 11 bases between the germline ends. CDR3 size: 14 residues. Germline CDR1 and CDR2: MNHEY and SMNVEV (reference sequence). This chain's CDR3 is CASSLGGSLYGYTF. DNA for the CDR3: TGTGCCAGCAGTTTAGGTGGTAGCCTCTATGGCTACACCTTC.

The chain uses TRBV7-3 and TRBJ2-6, with 7 bases identical to TRBD1. In germline, CDR1 is SGHTA, CDR2 FQGTGA. The CDR3 runs to 18 residues. The junction had 10 bases not matched to a gene; V was cut back by 5 bases and J by 0 bases. This CDR3 is CASSPDRIGTSGANVLTF. The CDR3 coding sequence is TGTGCCAGCAGCCCGGACAGGATAGGCACCTCTGGGGCCAACGTCCTGACTTTC. The full variable domain, rest sourced from reference TRBV7-3 and TRBJ2-6, is GAGVSQTPSNKVTEKGKYVELRCDPISGHTALYWYRQSLGQGPEFLIYFQGTGAADDSGLPNDRFFAVRPEGSVSTLKIQRTERGDSAVYLCASSPDRIGTSGANVLTFGAGSRLTVL.

This clone showed up just a few times. This chain joins TRBV24-1 and TRBJ2-1; D is possibly TRBD2 (7 bases). Trimming shortened V by 5 bases and J by 2 bases, and 12 bases separated the two germline ends. Germline CDR1 and CDR2: KGHDR and SFDVKD. The CDR3 contains 15 residues. The CDR3 loop is CATSVGGATYNEQFF. The DNA of the CDR3 is TGTGCCACCAGTGTTGGGGGGGCCACCTACAATGAGCAGTTCTTC.

This sequence joins TRBV10-3 and TRBJ1-1, with D perhaps matching TRBD1 (5 bases). The CDR3 has 15 amino acids. Germline V gives CDR1 ENHRY, CDR2 SYGVKD. Trimming pared 6 bases from V and 3 bases from J, leaving 17 bases between. The CDR3: CAIRQTVIYDTEAFF. CDR3 sequence (DNA): TGTGCCATCAGGCAGACAGTGATTTACGACACTGAAGCTTTCTTT.

The gene calls are TRBV5-6 and TRBJ1-2; TRBD1 matches 9 bases. The germline gives CDR1 SGHDT, CDR2 YYEEEE. J lost 8 bases, V lost 1 base, and 6 bases had no gene match. The CDR3 consists of 14 residues. The CDR3: CASSLTGGDLGYTF. CDR3 coding DNA: TGTGCCAGCAGCTTGACAGGGGGCGACCTAGGCTACACCTTC.

The V gene is TRBV7-2, the J gene TRBJ2-1, with TRBD2 matching over 12 bases. V was pared by 2 bases and J by 16 bases, with 9 bases of the junction left unmatched. The length of the CDR3 is 14 residues. CDR1 SGHTA and CDR2 FQGNSA come from the germline V gene. CDR3 sequence (DNA): TGTGCCAGCAGCTTAACTAGCGGGGGGTCCCGCTTCTTCTTC. It is translated as CASSLTSGGSRFFF.

Here the CDR3 reads CASSQEQGRGYTF. CDR3 nucleotide sequence: TGTGCCAGCAGCCAAGAACAGGGCAGGGGCTACACCTTC. The chain has TRBV3-1 (or the pseudogene TRBV3-2) and TRBJ1-2; TRBD1 is a possible D gene (6 bases). The CDR3 has 13 amino acids. Trimming stripped 0 bases from V and 8 bases from J, with 10 bases between. Germline V gene sequence: CDR1 LGHDT, CDR2 YNNKEL (reference sequence).

The chain joins TRBV19 to TRBJ1-2; 8 nucleotides align to TRBD1. The CDR3 extends over 14 amino acids. Trimming took 5 bases from V and 0 from J; bases not matched to a gene: 2. CDR1 LNHDA and CDR2 SQIVND come from the germline V gene (reference sequence). CDR3 protein: CASSQTGANYGYTF. CDR3 sequence (DNA): TGTGCCAGTAGTCAGACAGGGGCTAACTATGGCTACACCTTC.